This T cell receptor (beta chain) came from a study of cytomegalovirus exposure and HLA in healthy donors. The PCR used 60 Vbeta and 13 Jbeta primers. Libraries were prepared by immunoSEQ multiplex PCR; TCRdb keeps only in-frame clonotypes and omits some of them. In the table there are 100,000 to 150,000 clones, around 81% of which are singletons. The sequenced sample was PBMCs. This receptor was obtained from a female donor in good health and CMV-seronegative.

The CDR3 protein is CASSGEPLVLGQFF. The CDR3, as DNA: TGTGCCAGCAGTGGGGAGCCTCTGGTACTTGGGCAGTTCTTC. This chain joins TRBV28 and TRBJ2-1; a weak D match, TRBD2 (5 bases). The CDR3 contains 14 residues. CDR1 is MDHEN, CDR2 SYDVKM, per germline. V dropped 5 bases and J dropped 12 bases, with 20 bases sitting between them.